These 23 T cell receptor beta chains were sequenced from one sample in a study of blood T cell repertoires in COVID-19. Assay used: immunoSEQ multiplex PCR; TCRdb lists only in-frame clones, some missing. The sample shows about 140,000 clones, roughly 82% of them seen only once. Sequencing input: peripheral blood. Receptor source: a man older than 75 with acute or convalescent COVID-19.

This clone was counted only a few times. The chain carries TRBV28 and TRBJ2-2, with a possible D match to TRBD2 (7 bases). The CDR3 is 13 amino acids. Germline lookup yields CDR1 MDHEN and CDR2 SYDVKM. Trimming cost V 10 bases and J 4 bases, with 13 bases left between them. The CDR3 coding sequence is TGTGCCACGTACAGGGAGGGCACCGGGGAGCTGTTTTTT. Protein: CATYREGTGELFF.

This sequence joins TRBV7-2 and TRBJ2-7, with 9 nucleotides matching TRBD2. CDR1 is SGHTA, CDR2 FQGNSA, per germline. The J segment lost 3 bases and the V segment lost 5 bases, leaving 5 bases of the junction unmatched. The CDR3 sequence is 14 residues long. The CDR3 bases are TGTGCCAGCAGCCTCGCGGGAGGGGGCTACGAGCAGTACTTC. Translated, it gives CASSLAGGGYEQYF.

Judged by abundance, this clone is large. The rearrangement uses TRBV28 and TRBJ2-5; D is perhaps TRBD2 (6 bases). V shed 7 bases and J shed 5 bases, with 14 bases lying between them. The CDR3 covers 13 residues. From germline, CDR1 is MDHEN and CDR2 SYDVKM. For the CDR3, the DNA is TGTGCCAGCACGGGGGACGTCGGGGAGACCCAGTACTTC. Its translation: CASTGDVGETQYF.

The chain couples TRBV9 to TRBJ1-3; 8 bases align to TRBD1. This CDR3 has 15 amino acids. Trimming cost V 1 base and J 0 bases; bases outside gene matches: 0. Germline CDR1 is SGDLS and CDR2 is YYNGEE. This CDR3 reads CASSVQGASGNTIYF. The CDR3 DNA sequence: TGTGCCAGCAGCGTACAGGGGGCCTCTGGAAACACCATATATTTT. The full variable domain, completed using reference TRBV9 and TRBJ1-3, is DSGVTQTPKHLITATGQRVTLRCSPRSGDLSVYWYQQSLDQGLQFLIQYYNGEERAKGNILERFSAQQFPDLHSELNLSSLELGDSALYFCASSVQGASGNTIYFGEGSWLTVV.

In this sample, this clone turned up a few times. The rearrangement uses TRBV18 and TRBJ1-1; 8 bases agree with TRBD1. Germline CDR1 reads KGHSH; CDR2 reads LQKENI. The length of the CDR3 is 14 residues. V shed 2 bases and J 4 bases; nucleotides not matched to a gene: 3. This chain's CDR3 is CASSPRTGSTEAFF. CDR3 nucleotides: TGTGCCAGCTCACCAAGGACAGGGAGCACTGAAGCTTTCTTT.

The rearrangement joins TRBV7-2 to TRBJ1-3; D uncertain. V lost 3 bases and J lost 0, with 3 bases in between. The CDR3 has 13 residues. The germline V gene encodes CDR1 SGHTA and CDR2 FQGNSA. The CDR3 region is CASSFISGNTIYF. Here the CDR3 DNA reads TGTGCCAGCAGCTTTATCTCTGGAAACACCATATATTTT.

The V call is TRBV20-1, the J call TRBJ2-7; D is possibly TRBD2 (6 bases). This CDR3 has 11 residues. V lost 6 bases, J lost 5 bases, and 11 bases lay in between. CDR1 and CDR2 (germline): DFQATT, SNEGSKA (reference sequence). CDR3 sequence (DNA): TGCAGTGCCAAAGGAGGGGACGAGCAGTACTTC. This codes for CSAKGGDEQYF.

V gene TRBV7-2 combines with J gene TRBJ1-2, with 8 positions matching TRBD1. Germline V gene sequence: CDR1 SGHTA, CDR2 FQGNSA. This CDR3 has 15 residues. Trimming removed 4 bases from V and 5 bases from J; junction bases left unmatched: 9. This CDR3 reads CASSSGGAGRYGYTF. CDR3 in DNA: TGTGCCAGCAGCTCAGGGGGCGCTGGAAGGTATGGCTACACCTTC.

The CDR3 region is CASSLGDRANYGYTF. DNA for the CDR3: TGTGCCAGCAGCTTAGGCGACAGGGCCAACTATGGCTACACCTTC. V gene TRBV7-9 combines with J gene TRBJ1-2, with 7 positions matching TRBD1. The CDR3 is made up of 15 amino acids. The J segment lost 2 bases and the V segment lost 1 base, leaving 4 bases of the junction unmatched. Germline V CDR1 and CDR2: SEHNR, FQNEAQ (reference sequence).

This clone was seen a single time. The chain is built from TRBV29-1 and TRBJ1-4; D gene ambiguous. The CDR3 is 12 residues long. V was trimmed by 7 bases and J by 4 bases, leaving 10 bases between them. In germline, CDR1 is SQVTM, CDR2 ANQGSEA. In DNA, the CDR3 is TGCAGCGGAGGAGCAAATAATGAAAAACTGTTTTTT. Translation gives CSGGANNEKLFF.

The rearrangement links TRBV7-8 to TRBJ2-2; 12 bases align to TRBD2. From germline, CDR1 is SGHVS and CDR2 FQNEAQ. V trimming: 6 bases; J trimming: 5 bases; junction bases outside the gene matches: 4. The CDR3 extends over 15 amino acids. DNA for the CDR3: TGTGCCAGCAGATCTAGCGGGGGGGCTACCGGGGAGCTGTTTTTT. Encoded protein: CASRSSGGATGELFF.

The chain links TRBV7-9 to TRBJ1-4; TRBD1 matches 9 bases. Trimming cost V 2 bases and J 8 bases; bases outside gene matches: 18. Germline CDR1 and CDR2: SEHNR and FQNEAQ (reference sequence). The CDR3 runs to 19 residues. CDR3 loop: CASSLLKGSVGQGGEKLFF. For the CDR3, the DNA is TGTGCCAGCAGCTTATTAAAGGGTTCAGTGGGACAGGGAGGCGAAAAACTGTTTTTT.

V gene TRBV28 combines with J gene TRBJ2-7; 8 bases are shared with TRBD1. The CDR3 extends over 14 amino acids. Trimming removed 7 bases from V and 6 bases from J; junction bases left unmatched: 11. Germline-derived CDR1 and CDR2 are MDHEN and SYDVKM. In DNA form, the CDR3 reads TGTGCCAGCAATCTGAGCAGGGGGCCAGGCGAGCAGTACTTC. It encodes CASNLSRGPGEQYF. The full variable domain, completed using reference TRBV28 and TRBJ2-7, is DVKVTQSSRYLVKRTGEKVFLECVQDMDHENMFWYRQDPGLGLRLIYFSYDVKMKEKGDIPEGYSVSREKKERFSLILESASTNQTSMYLCASNLSRGPGEQYFGPGTRLTVT.

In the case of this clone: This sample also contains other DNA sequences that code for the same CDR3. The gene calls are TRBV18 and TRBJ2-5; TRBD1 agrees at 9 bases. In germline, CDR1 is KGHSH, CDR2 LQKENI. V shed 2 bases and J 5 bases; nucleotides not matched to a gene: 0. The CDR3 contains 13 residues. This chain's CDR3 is CASSPGQGETQYF. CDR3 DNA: TGTGCCAGCTCACCAGGACAGGGGGAGACCCAGTACTTC.

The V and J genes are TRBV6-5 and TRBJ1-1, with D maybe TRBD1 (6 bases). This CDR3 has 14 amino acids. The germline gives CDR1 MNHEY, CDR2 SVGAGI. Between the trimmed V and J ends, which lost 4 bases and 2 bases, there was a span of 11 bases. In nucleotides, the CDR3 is TGTGCCAGCAGTTTCCAGGACAGAAACACTGAAGCTTTCTTT. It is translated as CASSFQDRNTEAFF.

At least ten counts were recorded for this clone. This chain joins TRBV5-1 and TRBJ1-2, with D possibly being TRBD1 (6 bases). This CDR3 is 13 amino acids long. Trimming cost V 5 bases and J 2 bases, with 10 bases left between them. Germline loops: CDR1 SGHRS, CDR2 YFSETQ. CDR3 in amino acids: CASSPTGNYGYTF. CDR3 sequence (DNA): TGCGCCAGCAGTCCTACAGGGAACTATGGCTACACCTTC. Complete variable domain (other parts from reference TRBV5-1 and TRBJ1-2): KAGVTQTPRYLIKTRGQQVTLSCSPISGHRSVSWYQQTPGQGLQFLFEYFSETQRNKGNFPGRFSGRQFSNSRSEMNVSTLELGDSALYLCASSPTGNYGYTFGSGTRLTVV.

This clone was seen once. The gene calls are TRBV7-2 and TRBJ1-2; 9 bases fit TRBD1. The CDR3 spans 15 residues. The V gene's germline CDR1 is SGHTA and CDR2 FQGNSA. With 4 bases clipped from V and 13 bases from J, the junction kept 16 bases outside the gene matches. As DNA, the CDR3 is TGTGCCAGCAGCTCCTCGACAGGGGGGTTTAGATCTTGCACCTTC. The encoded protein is CASSSSTGGFRSCTF.

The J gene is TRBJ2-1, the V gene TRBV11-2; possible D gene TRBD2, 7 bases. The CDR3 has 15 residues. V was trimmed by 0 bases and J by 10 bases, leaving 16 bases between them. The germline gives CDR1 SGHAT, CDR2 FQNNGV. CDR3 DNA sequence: TGTGCCAGCAGCTTAGACCCGGGGGGCCTTGGGGAGCAGTTCTTC. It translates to CASSLDPGGLGEQFF.

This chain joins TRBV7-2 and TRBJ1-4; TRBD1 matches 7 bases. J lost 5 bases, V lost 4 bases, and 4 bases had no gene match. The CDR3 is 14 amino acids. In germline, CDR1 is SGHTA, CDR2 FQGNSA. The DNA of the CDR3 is TGTGCCAGCAGCTCTGGCAGGGGGAATGAAAAACTGTTTTTT. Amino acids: CASSSGRGNEKLFF.

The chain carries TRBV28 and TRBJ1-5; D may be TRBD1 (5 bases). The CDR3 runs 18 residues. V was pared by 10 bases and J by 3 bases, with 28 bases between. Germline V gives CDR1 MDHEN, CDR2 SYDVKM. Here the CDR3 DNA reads TGTGCCACCCTCGACAGCCAGGGCAGAGGCGATCTCAATCAGCCCCAGCATTTT. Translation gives CATLDSQGRGDLNQPQHF.

The CDR3 coding sequence is TGTGCCAGCAGTCCAGGTCCCACCGGGGAGCTGTTTTTT. It is translated as CASSPGPTGELFF. V and J are TRBV12-3 or TRBV12-4 and TRBJ2-2; D gene ambiguous. The CDR3 covers 13 residues. V shed 5 bases and J shed 4 bases, with 8 bases lying between them.

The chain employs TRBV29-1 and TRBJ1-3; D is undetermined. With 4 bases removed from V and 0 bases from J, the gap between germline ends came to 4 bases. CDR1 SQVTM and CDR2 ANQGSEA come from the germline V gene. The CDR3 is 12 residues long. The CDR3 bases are TGCAGCGTTGCCAGCTCTGGAAACACCATATATTTT. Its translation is CSVASSGNTIYF.

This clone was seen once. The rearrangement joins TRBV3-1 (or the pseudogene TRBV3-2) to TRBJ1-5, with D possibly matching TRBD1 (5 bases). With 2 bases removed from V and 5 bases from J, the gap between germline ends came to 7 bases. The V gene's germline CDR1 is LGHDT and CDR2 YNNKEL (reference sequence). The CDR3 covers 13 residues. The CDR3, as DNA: TGTGCCAGCAGCCAATCAGGGCATCAGCCCCAGCATTTT. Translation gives CASSQSGHQPQHF.